The 25 T cell receptor beta chains below come from one sample, sequenced in a study of cytomegalovirus exposure and HLA in healthy donors (dated 2017 in TCRdb). Library prep was done by the immunoSEQ multiplex PCR assay. For the multiplex PCR, a mixture combining 60 forward primers for TCR Vbeta segments and 13 reverse primers for TCR Jbeta segments was used. TCRdb mirrors the immuneACCESS table, restricted to in-frame sequences. Some clones are absent from its copies; in checked studies, under half trace to an unresolved V gene, and the reason for the others is unknown. The sample table holds under 200,000 clones, of which approximately 72% were seen once. The top ten clonotypes cover less than 1.5% of the sample. Sequences were obtained from PBMCs. The receptors here all came from a man in his forties or fifties in good health and CMV-seronegative.

The V and J genes are TRBV6-1 and TRBJ1-2; D remains ambiguous. Trimming pared 0 bases from V and 2 bases from J, leaving 19 bases between. Germline values: CDR1 MNHNS, CDR2 SASEGT. There are 18 residues in the CDR3. CDR3 coding DNA: TGTGCCAGCAGTGAAGCCCCTAACCACGCGGCAACCAACTATGGCTACACCTTC. Protein: CASSEAPNHAATNYGYTF.

V usage is TRBV7-8 and J usage is TRBJ2-3, with 7 bases lining up with TRBD2. V lost 2 bases, J lost 4 bases, and 3 bases stayed unmatched. Germline V lookup: CDR1 SGHVS, CDR2 FQNEAQ. The CDR3 spans 14 residues. CDR3 sequence (DNA): TGTGCCAGCAGCTTAAGCCTAGCGGCAGATACGCAGTATTTT. It encodes CASSLSLAADTQYF.

V usage is TRBV7-9 and J usage is TRBJ1-5; TRBD1 aligns across 7 bases. With V trimmed by 2 bases and J by 3 bases, 4 bases remained unmatched. The CDR3 loop spans 15 amino acids. Germline assignment: CDR1 SEHNR and CDR2 FQNEAQ (reference sequence). In DNA, the CDR3 is TGTGCCAGCAGCTTAATAGGGACAGTCAATCAGCCCCAGCATTTT. As protein: CASSLIGTVNQPQHF.

The rearrangement uses TRBV2 and TRBJ2-7; TRBD2 aligns across 13 bases. The V and J ends lost 6 bases and 2 bases, in that order; junction bases with no gene match: 4. Germline V gene lookup returns CDR1 SNHLY and CDR2 FYNNEI. This CDR3 has 15 amino acids. The CDR3 nucleotides read TGTGCCAGCAGGGCCGGGACTAGCGGGGCCTACGAGCAGTACTTC. Its protein is CASRAGTSGAYEQYF.

This rearrangement joins TRBV5-1 to TRBJ2-2; 9 bases align to TRBD1. The CDR3 extends over 17 amino acids. With 0 bases clipped from V and 6 bases from J, the junction kept 9 bases outside the gene matches. The germline CDR1 and CDR2 sequences are SGHRS and YFSETQ. The DNA for the CDR3 is TGCGCCAGCAGCTTGGCCCCCGACAGGGGGGCCGCCGGGGAGCTGTTTTTT. Residues: CASSLAPDRGAAGELFF.

The table lists this clone with a few counts. The J gene is TRBJ2-7, the V gene TRBV11-2; 7 nucleotides match TRBD2. Unmatched junction bases numbered 10, after V lost 4 bases and J lost 4 bases. CDR1 and CDR2 (germline): SGHAT, FQNNGV. The CDR3 has 15 amino acids. CDR3 amino acids: CASSYIAGLGYEQYF. The CDR3 DNA sequence: TGTGCCAGCAGCTATATAGCGGGTCTCGGGTACGAGCAGTACTTC.

This clone was detected only a few times. J is TRBJ1-5 and V is TRBV7-9; D call uncertain. V gave up 3 bases and J gave up 4 bases, with 4 bases separating them. The germline gives CDR1 SEHNR, CDR2 FQNEAQ (reference sequence). The length of the CDR3 is 12 residues. The CDR3 region is CASSFQNQPQHF. The CDR3 nucleotides read TGTGCCAGCAGCTTTCAGAATCAGCCCCAGCATTTT.

The J gene is TRBJ2-3, the V gene TRBV5-4; D is unresolved. Trimming took off 1 base at V and 3 bases at J, with 6 bases between the two ends. CDR3 size: 13 residues. The germline V gene has CDR1 SGHNT and CDR2 YYREEE (reference sequence). CDR3 sequence: CASSLPTTDTQYF. For the CDR3, the DNA is TGTGCCAGCAGCTTGCCCACTACAGATACGCAGTATTTT.

This chain uses TRBV7-6 with TRBJ1-4, with 8 bases that match TRBD1. Germline V gene sequence: CDR1 SGHVS, CDR2 FNYEAQ. Losses at the gene ends were 5 bases for V and 5 bases for J; bases not matched to a gene: 4. This CDR3 comprises 14 residues. The CDR3 spells CASSRTGLNEKLFF. The CDR3 nucleotides are TGTGCCAGCAGCCGGACAGGGCTAAATGAAAAACTGTTTTTT.

J is TRBJ2-2 and V is TRBV7-9; unclear D gene. Germline V gene sequence: CDR1 SEHNR, CDR2 FQNEAQ (reference sequence). This CDR3 has 17 amino acids. V lost 3 bases and J 0 bases, leaving 14 bases between the germline ends. The CDR3, as DNA: TGTGCCAGCAGCTTTTCCCGGAGTCAAGCGAACACCGGGGAGCTGTTTTTT. This sequence encodes CASSFSRSQANTGELFF. The full variable domain, rest sourced from reference TRBV7-9 and TRBJ2-2, is DTGVSQNPRHKITKRGQNVTFRCDPISEHNRLYWYRQTLGQGPEFLTYFQNEAQLEKSRLLSDRFSAERPKGSFSTLEIQRTEQGDSAMYLCASSFSRSQANTGELFFGEGSRLTVL.

This chain connects TRBV19 to TRBJ1-5, with D uncertain. This CDR3 has 15 residues. Germline CDR1 LNHDA, CDR2 SQIVND (reference sequence). V shed 3 bases and J shed 0 bases, with 9 bases lying between them. CDR3 DNA: TGTGCCAGTAGTATGCTAGAGTCTAGCAATCAGCCCCAGCATTTT. It is translated as CASSMLESSNQPQHF.

The chain employs TRBV14 and TRBJ2-3; 8 positions agree with TRBD2. The CDR3 totals 18 residues. The germline V gene has CDR1 SGHDN and CDR2 FVKESK. V dropped 1 base and J dropped 5; count of bases not matched to a gene: 14. For the CDR3, the DNA is TGTGCCAGCAGCCAAGCGTTGAAACGGGGGGGCTTTGGAGATACGCAGTATTTT. Amino acids: CASSQALKRGGFGDTQYF.

This chain connects TRBV7-6 to TRBJ2-1, with D tentatively TRBD1 (5 bases). The ends were cut back, 1 base at V and 2 bases at J, with 9 bases in the middle. This CDR3 has 15 residues. The germline CDR1 and CDR2 sequences are SGHVS and FNYEAQ. The CDR3 DNA reads as TGTGCCAGCAGCTTAGAAGGGGATACCTACAATGAGCAGTTCTTC. Its translation: CASSLEGDTYNEQFF.

The rearrangement uses TRBV11-3 and TRBJ2-1; 7 nucleotides align to TRBD2. Looked up from germline, CDR1 is SGHNT and CDR2 is YENEEA. The trim removed 0 bases at V and 6 bases at J, leaving 5 bases unmatched. The CDR3 spans 15 residues. The CDR3 region has the DNA TGTGCCAGCAGCTTAGAAAGCGGGGTTGGCAATGAGCAGTTCTTC. Protein sequence: CASSLESGVGNEQFF.

This chain joins TRBV6-1 and TRBJ1-5; TRBD1 agrees at 9 bases. Germline V gene data show CDR1 as MNHNS and CDR2 as SASEGT. V shed 3 bases and J 9 bases; nucleotides not matched to a gene: 18. The CDR3 consists of 18 residues. The CDR3 here is CASSETPGQGPPGRPQHF. The DNA for the CDR3 is TGTGCCAGCAGTGAGACGCCGGGACAGGGTCCTCCGGGCAGGCCCCAGCATTTT.

This clone was seen a handful of times. The DNA for the CDR3 is TGTGCCAGCAGGACTAGGCCCGGGGAGCTGTTTTTT. The encoded protein is CASRTRPGELFF. The chain joins TRBV2 to TRBJ2-2, with D possibly being TRBD2 (6 bases). Germline loops: CDR1 SNHLY, CDR2 FYNNEI. This CDR3 contains 12 residues. V was trimmed by 6 bases and J by 6 bases, leaving 8 bases between them. Supplemented by reference TRBV2 and TRBJ2-2, the full variable domain reads EPEVTQTPSHQVTQMGQEVILRCVPISNHLYFYWYRQILGQKVEFLVSFYNNEISEKSEIFDDQFSVERPDGSNFTLKIRSTKLEDSAMYFCASRTRPGELFFGEGSRLTVL.

This chain links TRBV4-1 with TRBJ2-7; TRBD1 aligns across 9 bases. CDR1 MGHRA and CDR2 YSYEKL come from the germline V gene. The CDR3 length is 14 residues. Trimming took 4 bases from V and 4 from J; bases not matched to a gene: 5. The CDR3 DNA reads TGCGCCAGCAGCCCAGGGGACAGGGTTTACGAGCAGTACTTC. It specifies CASSPGDRVYEQYF.

This clone was picked up one time. The chain joins TRBV19 to TRBJ1-4; a weak D match, TRBD1 (5 bases). V was shortened by 5 bases and J by 10 bases, with 23 bases between the two germline ends. The CDR3 loop spans 16 amino acids. Germline CDR1 is LNHDA and CDR2 is SQIVND (reference sequence). The CDR3 DNA sequence: TGTGCCAGTAGTCTAAGTTTCCGGGCCCTGGGGGGAAAACTGTTTTTT. This codes for CASSLSFRALGGKLFF.

V is TRBV6-5 and J is TRBJ2-7; TRBD2 matches at 7 bases. Looked up from germline, CDR1 is MNHEY and CDR2 is SVGAGI. The CDR3 runs to 14 residues. V shed 7 bases, J shed 0 bases, and the junction held 6 bases outside the gene matches. The CDR3 reads CASKGRGVSYEQYF. The CDR3 nucleotides read TGTGCCAGCAAGGGACGGGGGGTCTCCTACGAGCAGTACTTC.

The chain has TRBV2 and TRBJ1-1; D is possibly TRBD1 (5 bases). This CDR3 region has 15 residues. The V and J ends lost 4 bases and 2 bases respectively, with 14 bases between them. In germline, CDR1 is SNHLY, CDR2 FYNNEI. The CDR3 DNA follows: TGTGCCAGCAGTGTAATGGGGAGGGGTAACACTGAAGCTTTCTTT. Amino acid sequence: CASSVMGRGNTEAFF.

The chain joins TRBV5-1 to TRBJ1-5, with TRBD1 matching 9 bases. Losses at the gene ends were 3 bases for V and 6 bases for J; bases not matched to a gene: 4. The germline gives CDR1 SGHRS, CDR2 YFSETQ. The CDR3 length is 14 residues. Written as DNA, the CDR3 is TGCGCCAGCAGCTCGGGACAGGGTAGTCAGCCCCAGCATTTT. It specifies CASSSGQGSQPQHF.

As DNA, the CDR3 is TGTGCCAGCAGTTACATTCGGGACAGGGTGACCGGGGAGCTGTTTTTT. Its translation: CASSYIRDRVTGELFF. The rearrangement links TRBV6-6 to TRBJ2-2; TRBD1 agrees at 9 bases. The germline V gene has CDR1 MNHNY and CDR2 SVGAGI (reference sequence). The CDR3 covers 16 residues. Unmatched junction bases numbered 6, after V lost 2 bases and J lost 5 bases.

Worth noting for this clone: Other DNA sequences in the same sample also yield this CDR3. This chain connects TRBV7-6 to TRBJ1-4, with TRBD1 matching 7 bases. CDR3 length: 14 amino acids. Looked up from germline, CDR1 is SGHVS and CDR2 is FNYEAQ. The V segment lost 5 bases and the J segment 3 bases; nucleotides outside the gene matches: 3. The CDR3 loop reads CASSPGTANEKLFF. CDR3 DNA: TGTGCCAGCAGCCCCGGGACAGCTAATGAAAAACTGTTTTTT.

The J gene is TRBJ2-1, the V gene TRBV9, with 10 bases fitting TRBD2. The germline V gene encodes CDR1 SGDLS and CDR2 YYNGEE. The ends lost 0 bases at V and 6 bases at J; junction bases unmatched: 9. The CDR3 consists of 17 residues. The CDR3 loop reads CASSVGPAGGQSNEQFF. The CDR3 region has the DNA TGTGCCAGCAGCGTAGGTCCAGCGGGGGGGCAGAGCAATGAGCAGTTCTTC.

This clone was seen a few times. This chain uses TRBV21-1 with TRBJ1-4. TRBV21-1 is shown as a pseudogene. The CDR3 contains 16 residues. Written as DNA, the CDR3 is TGTGCCAGCAGCCCGTCGAGGGAGGGGCTCTCCGAAAAACTGTTTTTT. This encodes CASSPSREGLSEKLFF.